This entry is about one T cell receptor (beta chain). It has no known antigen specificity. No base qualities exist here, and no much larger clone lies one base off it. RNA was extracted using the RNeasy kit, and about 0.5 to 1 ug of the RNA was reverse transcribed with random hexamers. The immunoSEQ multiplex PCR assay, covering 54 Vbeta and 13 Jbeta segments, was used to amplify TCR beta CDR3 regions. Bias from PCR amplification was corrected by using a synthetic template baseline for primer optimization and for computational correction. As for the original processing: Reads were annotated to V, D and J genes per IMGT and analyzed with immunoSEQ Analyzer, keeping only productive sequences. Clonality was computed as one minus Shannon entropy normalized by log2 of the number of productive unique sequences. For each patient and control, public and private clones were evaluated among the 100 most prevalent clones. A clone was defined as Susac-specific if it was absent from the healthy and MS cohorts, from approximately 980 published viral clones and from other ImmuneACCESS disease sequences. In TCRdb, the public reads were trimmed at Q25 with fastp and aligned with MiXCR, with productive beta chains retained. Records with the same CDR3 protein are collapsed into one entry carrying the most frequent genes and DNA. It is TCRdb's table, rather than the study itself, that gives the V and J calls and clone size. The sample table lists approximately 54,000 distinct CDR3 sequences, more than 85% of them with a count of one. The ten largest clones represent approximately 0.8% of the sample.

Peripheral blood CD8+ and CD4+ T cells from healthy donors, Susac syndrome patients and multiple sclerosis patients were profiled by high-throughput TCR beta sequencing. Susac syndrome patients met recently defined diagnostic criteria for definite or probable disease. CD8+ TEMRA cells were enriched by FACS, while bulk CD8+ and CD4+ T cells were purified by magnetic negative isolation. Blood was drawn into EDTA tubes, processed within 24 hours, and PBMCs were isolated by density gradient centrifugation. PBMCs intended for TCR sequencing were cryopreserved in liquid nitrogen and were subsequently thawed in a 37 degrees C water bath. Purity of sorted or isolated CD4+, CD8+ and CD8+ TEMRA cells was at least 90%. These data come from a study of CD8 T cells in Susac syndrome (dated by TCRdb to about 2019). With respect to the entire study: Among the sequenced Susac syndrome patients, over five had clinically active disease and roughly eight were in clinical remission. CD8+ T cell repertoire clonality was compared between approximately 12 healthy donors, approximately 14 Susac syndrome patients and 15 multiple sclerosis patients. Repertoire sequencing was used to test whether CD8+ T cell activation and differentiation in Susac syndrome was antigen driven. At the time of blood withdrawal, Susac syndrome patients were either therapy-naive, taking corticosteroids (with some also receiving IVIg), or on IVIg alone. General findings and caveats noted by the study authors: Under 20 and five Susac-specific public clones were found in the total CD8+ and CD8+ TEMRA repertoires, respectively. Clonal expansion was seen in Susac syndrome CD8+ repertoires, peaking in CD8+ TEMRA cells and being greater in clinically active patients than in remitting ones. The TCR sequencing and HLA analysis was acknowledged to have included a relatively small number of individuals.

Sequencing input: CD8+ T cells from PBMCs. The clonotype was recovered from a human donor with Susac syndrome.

This receptor carries the CDR3 CASSLGHGDIQYF. The bases read TGTGCCAGCAGCTTGGGCCATGGGGACATTCAGTACTTC. The chain is encoded by TRBV11-3 joined to TRBJ2-4, with an unclear D gene assignment. V was cut back by 3 bases and J by 8 bases, leaving a gap of 11 bases between them. From the cysteine up to the phenylalanine, the CDR3 has a length of 13 residues. Only the CDR3 part of the read is kept: 39 bases, read in frame from the first base. CDR1 and CDR2, per the germline V gene, are SGHNT and YENEEA.